This TCR beta chain originates from a study of T cell responses to AZD1222 COVID-19 vaccine. Study results and caveats: Donors skewed white British and female; clonal diversity was possibly underestimated.

The CDR3 covers 14 residues. CDR1 and CDR2 from the germline V gene are MGHDK and SYGVNS. V shed 6 bases, J shed 9 bases, and the junction held 6 bases outside the gene matches. A note on this clone: Its antigen is not known.

TCRdb's copy holds only in-frame clones and misses some; the assay was immunoSEQ multiplex PCR. The data hold 100,000 or so clones, with 90% to 95% observed a single time. The chain uses TRBV25-1 and TRBJ1-6, with TRBD1 matching over 9 bases. The TCR sequence derives from an adult who received the AZD1222 COVID-19 vaccine. The input for sequencing was peripheral blood, taken 28 days after the second AZD1222 dose. The CDR3 bases are TGTGCCAGCAGAAGGACAGGGGAGGCTTCACCCCTCCACTTT. Its protein is CASRRTGEASPLHF.